This T cell receptor beta chain appears in the sequencing data of a study of blood T cell repertoires in COVID-19. Study-wide context: The United States, Italy and Spain were the sources of the acute and convalescent COVID-19 samples.

V shed 3 bases and J 8 bases; nucleotides not matched to a gene: 6. The CDR3 has 15 amino acids. The germline CDR1 and CDR2 sequences are LGHNA and YNFKEQ. This clone appeared a single time. Some clones are missing from TCRdb's copy, which holds only in-frame ones; the method was immunoSEQ multiplex PCR. The table has about 200,000 clones, 70% to 90% seen once. This TCR derives from a man aged 40-49 years with active or convalescent COVID-19. V is TRBV4-2 and J is TRBJ2-2; 10 nucleotides line up with TRBD2. The specimen was peripheral blood. The CDR3: CASSQGTSEGGELFF. The CDR3 DNA follows: TGTGCCAGCAGCCAGGGGACTAGCGAGGGGGGGGAGCTGTTTTTT.